The following is a T cell receptor beta chain sequence with its context. The data were obtained in a study of shared clonotypes between healthy human individuals. Libraries were prepared by immunoSEQ multiplex PCR; TCRdb keeps only in-frame clonotypes and omits some of them. The data show about a million clones, about 70% seen once. The germline V and J ends were trimmed by 7 bases and 5 bases, with 9 bases remaining between them. Per the germline V gene, CDR1 is MNHEY and CDR2 is SVGAGI. This CDR3 region has 11 residues. Source material: memory CD4+ T cells sorted from blood. Noted subset: CD45RA-negative fraction. The source of this sequence is a man younger than 30 in good health. The chain employs TRBV6-5 and TRBJ2-7; D is ambiguous. CDR3 nucleotides: TGTGCCAGCAAATGGAAGAACGAGCAGTACTTC. Its translation is CASKWKNEQYF.